One sample yielded the 3 T cell receptor beta chains listed below, sequenced in a study of T cell responses to AZD1222 COVID-19 vaccine (dated by TCRdb to 2020 to 2022). The library was prepared using the immunoSEQ multiplex PCR assay. TCRdb stores this immuneACCESS table with in-frame sequences only. Part of the clones is absent; in the studies checked, under half of the shortfall reflects unresolved V genes, and no reason is known for the rest. The table for this sample lists about 100,000 clones; around nine tenths of them were counted only once. Clones ranked in the top ten supply approximately 1.3% of the sample. The time point tag for this specimen amounts to: baseline before first vaccination. This specimen was peripheral blood, taken on day 0 of AZD1222 vaccination. These receptor sequences come from an adult in good health.

As regards this clone: The sample contains more than one DNA sequence encoding this CDR3. V is TRBV12-3 or TRBV12-4 and J is TRBJ1-1, with D possibly TRBD1 on 5 matching bases. CDR3 length equals 12 residues. V lost 5 bases and J 3 bases, leaving 7 bases between the germline ends. The CDR3 nucleotides read TGTGCCAGCAGTCCCAGGGACACTGAAGCTTTCTTT. Its translation is CASSPRDTEAFF.

In DNA form, the CDR3 reads TGCAGCGTTGAGCCAATTTGCAGGGGGTGCAGCAATCAGCCCCAGCATTTT. It specifies CSVEPICRGCSNQPQHF. V is TRBV29-1 and J is TRBJ1-5, with TRBD1 matching 7 bases. Germline V CDR1 and CDR2: SQVTM, ANQGSEA. V was pared by 3 bases and J by 1 base, with 12 bases of the junction left unmatched. The CDR3 covers 17 residues.

This chain connects TRBV4-2 to TRBJ2-5, with D perhaps TRBD2 (6 bases). The germline gives CDR1 LGHNA, CDR2 YNFKEQ. The CDR3 is 16 amino acids. The ends were cut back, 1 base at V and 2 bases at J, with 14 bases in the middle. CDR3 in amino acids: CASSQAPPGGQETQYF. CDR3 bases: TGTGCCAGCAGCCAAGCGCCCCCTGGGGGGCAAGAGACCCAGTACTTC.